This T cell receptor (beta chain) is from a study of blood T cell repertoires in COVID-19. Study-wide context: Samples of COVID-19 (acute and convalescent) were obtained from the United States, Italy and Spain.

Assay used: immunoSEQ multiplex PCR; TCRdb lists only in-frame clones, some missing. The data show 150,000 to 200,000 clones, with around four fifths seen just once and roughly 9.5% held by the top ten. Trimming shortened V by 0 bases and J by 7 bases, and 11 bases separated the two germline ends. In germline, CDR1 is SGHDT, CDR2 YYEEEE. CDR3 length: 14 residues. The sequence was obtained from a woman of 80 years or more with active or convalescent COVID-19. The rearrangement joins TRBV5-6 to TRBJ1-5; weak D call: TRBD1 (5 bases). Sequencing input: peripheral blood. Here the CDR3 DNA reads TGTGCCAGCAGCTTGGCAGGGCGTGGACAGCCCCAGCATTTT. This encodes CASSLAGRGQPQHF.